This T cell receptor (beta chain) was recorded in a study of response to subunit inactivated influenza vaccine. This clonotype has a handful of counts. Its antigen is currently unknown. The CDR3 totals 15 residues. V lost 1 base and J lost 3, with 13 bases in between. CDR1 and CDR2 from the germline V gene are LGHNA and YSLEER. Each CDR3 protein is one row after TCRdb ran MiXCR on the RT-PCR reads. This table holds 550,000 to 600,000 distinct CDR3 sequences, over 9.5% found once. Study-wide results and caveats: Only a handful of new T cells, the authors suggested, are recruited with each seasonal influenza vaccination.

Sequenced material: PBMCs from blood, taken on the day of vaccination. This receptor was obtained from a man aged 50 to 60 who received an inactivated influenza vaccine. J is TRBJ2-7 and V is TRBV4-3; TRBD2 might be the D (6 bases). The CDR3 sequence: CASSQGGDSYYEQYF. The DNA for the CDR3 is TGCGCCAGCAGCCAAGGGGGGGACTCCTACTACGAGCAGTACTTC.